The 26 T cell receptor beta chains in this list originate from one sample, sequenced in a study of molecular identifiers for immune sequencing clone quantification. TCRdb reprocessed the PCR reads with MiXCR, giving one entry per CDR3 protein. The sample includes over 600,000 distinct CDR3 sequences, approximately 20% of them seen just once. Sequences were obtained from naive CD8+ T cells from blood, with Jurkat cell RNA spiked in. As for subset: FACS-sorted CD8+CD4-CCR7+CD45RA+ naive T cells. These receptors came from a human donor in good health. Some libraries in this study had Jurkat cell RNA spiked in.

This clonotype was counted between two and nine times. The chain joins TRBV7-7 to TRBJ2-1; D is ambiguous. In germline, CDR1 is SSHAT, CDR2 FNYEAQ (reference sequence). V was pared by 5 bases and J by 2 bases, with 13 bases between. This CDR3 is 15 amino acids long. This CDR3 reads CASSAQRRAYNEQFF. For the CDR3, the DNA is TGTGCCAGCAGCGCACAAAGACGGGCCTACAATGAGCAGTTCTTC.

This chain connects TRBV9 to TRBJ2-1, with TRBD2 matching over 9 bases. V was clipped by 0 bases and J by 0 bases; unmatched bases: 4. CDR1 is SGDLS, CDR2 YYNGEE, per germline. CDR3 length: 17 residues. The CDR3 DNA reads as TGTGCCAGCAGCGTAGGTTTTAGCGGGAGCTCCTACAATGAGCAGTTCTTC. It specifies CASSVGFSGSSYNEQFF.

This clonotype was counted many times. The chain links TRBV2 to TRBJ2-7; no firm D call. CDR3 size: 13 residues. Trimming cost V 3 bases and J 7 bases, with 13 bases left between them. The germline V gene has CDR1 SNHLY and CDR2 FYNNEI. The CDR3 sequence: CASSEFSSPEQYF. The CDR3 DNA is TGTGCCAGCAGTGAGTTTAGTTCGCCAGAGCAGTACTTC.

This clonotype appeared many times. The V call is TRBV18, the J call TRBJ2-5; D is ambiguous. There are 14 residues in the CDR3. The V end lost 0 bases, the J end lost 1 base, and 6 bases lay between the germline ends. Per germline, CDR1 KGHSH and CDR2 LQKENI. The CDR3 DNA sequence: TGTGCCAGCTCACCACCGGTCTTCCAAGAGACCCAGTACTTC. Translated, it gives CASSPPVFQETQYF.

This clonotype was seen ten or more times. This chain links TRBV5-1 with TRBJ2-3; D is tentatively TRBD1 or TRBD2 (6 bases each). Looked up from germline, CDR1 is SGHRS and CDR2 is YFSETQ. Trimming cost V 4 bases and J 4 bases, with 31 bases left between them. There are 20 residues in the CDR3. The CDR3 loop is CASSGLGSGAGFRLADTQYF. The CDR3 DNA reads TGCGCCAGCAGCGGACTTGGCTCGGGGGCCGGGTTTAGGTTGGCAGATACGCAGTATTTT.

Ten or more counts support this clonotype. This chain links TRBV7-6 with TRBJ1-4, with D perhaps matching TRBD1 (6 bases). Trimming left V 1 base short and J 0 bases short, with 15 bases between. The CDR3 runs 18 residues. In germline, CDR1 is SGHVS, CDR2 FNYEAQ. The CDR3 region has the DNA TGTGCCAGCAGCTTAGAGGCGGGACAAGATACAACTAATGAAAAACTGTTTTTT. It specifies CASSLEAGQDTTNEKLFF.

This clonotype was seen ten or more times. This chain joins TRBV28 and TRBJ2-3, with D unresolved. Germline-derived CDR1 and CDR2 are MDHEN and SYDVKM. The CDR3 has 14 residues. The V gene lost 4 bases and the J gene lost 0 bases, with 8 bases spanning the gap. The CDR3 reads CASSSSSSTDTQYF. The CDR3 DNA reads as TGTGCCAGCAGTTCATCCAGTAGCACAGATACGCAGTATTTT.

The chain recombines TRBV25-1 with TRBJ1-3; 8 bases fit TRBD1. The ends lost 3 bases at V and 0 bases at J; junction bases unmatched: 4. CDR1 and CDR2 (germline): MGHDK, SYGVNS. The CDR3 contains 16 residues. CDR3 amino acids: CASSETGDYSGNTIYF. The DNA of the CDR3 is TGTGCCAGCAGTGAGACAGGGGACTACTCTGGAAACACCATATATTTT.

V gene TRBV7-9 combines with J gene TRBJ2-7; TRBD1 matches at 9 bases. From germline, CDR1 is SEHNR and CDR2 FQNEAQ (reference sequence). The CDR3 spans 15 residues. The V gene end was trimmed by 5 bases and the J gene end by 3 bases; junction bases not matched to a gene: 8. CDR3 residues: CASSVVGTGFYEQYF. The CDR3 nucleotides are TGTGCCAGCAGCGTAGTCGGGACAGGGTTCTACGAGCAGTACTTC.

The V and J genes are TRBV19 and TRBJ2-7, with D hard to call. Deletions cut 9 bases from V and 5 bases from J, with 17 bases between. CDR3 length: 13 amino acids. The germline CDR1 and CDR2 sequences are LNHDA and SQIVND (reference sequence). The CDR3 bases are TGTGCCAGCTCCTCCTTAACAGCAGACGAGCAGTACTTC. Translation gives CASSSLTADEQYF. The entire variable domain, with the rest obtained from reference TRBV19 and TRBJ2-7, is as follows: DGGITQSPKYLFRKEGQNVTLSCEQNLNHDAMYWYRQDPGQGLRLIYYSQIVNDFQKGDIAEGYSVSREKKESFPLTVTSAQKNPTAFYLCASSSLTADEQYFGPGTRLTVT.

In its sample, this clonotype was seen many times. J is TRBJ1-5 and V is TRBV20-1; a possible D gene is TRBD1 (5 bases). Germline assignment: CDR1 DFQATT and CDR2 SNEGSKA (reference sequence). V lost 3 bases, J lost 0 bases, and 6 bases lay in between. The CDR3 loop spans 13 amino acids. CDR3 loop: CSARGVSNQPQHF. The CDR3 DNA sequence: TGCAGTGCTAGGGGGGTTAGCAATCAGCCCCAGCATTTT.

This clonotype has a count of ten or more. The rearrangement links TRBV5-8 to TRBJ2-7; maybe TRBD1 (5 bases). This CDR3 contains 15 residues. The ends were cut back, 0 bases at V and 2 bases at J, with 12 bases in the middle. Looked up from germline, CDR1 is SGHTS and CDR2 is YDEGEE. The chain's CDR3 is CASSLGPRDTYEQYF. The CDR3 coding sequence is TGTGCCAGCAGCTTGGGTCCCAGGGATACCTACGAGCAGTACTTC. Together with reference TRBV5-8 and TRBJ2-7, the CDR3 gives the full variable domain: EAGVTQSPTHLIKTRGQQATLRCSPISGHTSVYWYQQALGLGLQFLLWYDEGEERNRGNFPPRFSGRQFPNYSSELNVNALELEDSALYLCASSLGPRDTYEQYFGPGTRLTVT.

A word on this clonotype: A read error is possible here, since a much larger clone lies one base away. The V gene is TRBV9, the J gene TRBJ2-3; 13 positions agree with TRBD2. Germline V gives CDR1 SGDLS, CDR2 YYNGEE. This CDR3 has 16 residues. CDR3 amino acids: CASSGLAGGAPGTQCF. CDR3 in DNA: TGTGCCAGCAGCGGACTAGCGGGGGGTGCTCCAGGTACGCAGTGTTTT.

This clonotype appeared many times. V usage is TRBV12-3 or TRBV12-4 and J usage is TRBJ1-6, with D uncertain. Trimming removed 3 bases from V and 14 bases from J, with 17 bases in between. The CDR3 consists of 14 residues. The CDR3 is CASSFATDTLTLHF. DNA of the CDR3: TGTGCCAGCAGTTTCGCGACCGACACCCTCACCCTCCACTTT.

The CDR3 region is CASSYSRFSTEAFF. The CDR3 nucleotides are TGTGCCAGCAGTTACTCTAGGTTTAGCACTGAAGCTTTCTTT. The J gene is TRBJ1-1, the V gene TRBV6-2 or TRBV6-3, with D unclear. This CDR3 is built from 14 residues. Germline CDR1 MNHEY, CDR2 SVGEGT. Trimming shortened V by 0 bases and J by 4 bases, and 9 bases separated the two germline ends.

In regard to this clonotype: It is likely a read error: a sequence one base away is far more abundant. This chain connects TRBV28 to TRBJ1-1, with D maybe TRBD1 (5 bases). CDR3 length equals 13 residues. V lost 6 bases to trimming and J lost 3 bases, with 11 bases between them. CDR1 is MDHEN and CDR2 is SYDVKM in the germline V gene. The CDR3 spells CASSPQTDTEAFF. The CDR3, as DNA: TGTGCCAGCAGCCCACAGACAGACACTGAAGCTTTCTTT.

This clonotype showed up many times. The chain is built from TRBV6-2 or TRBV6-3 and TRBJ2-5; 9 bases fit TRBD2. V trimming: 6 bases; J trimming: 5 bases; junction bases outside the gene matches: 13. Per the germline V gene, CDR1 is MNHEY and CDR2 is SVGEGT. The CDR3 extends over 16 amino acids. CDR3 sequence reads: CASSHSVPLAGETQYF. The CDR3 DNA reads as TGTGCCAGCAGCCATTCCGTACCCCTAGCGGGGGAGACCCAGTACTTC.

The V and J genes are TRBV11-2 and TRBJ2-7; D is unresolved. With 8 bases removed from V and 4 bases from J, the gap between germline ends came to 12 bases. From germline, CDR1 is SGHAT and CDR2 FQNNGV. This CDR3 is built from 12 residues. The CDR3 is CASGSETYEQYF. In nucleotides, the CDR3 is TGTGCCAGCGGCTCCGAGACGTACGAGCAGTACTTC.

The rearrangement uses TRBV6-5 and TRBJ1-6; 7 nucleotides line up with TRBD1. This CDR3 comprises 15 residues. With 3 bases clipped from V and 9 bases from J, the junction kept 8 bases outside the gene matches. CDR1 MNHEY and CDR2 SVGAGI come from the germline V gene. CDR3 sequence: CASSYRQGQSSPLHF. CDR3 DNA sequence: TGTGCCAGCAGTTATCGACAGGGACAGAGTTCACCCCTCCACTTT.

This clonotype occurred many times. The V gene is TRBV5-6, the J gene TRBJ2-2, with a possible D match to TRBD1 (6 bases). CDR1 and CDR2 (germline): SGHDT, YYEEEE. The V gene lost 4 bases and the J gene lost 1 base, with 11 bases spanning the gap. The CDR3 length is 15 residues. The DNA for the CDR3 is TGTGCCAGCAGCCCGGGACAAGTGAACACCGGGGAGCTGTTTTTT. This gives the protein CASSPGQVNTGELFF. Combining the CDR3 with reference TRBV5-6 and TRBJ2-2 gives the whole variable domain DAGVTQSPTHLIKTRGQQVTLRCSPKSGHDTVSWYQQALGQGPQFIFQYYEEEERQRGNFPDRFSGHQFPNYSSELNVNALLLGDSALYLCASSPGQVNTGELFFGEGSRLTVL.

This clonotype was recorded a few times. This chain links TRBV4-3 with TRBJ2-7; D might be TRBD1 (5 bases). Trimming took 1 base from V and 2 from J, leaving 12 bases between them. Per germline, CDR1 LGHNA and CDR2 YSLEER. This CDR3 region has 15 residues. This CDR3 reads CASSQGFSRAYEQYF. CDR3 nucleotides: TGCGCCAGCAGCCAAGGATTTAGCAGGGCCTACGAGCAGTACTTC.

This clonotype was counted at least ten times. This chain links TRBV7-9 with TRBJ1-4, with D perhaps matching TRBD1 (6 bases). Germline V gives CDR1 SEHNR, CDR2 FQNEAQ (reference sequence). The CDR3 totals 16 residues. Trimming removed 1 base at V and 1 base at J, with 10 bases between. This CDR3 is CASSLGPTGTNEKLFF. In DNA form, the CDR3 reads TGTGCCAGCAGCTTAGGTCCGACAGGAACTAATGAAAAACTGTTTTTT.

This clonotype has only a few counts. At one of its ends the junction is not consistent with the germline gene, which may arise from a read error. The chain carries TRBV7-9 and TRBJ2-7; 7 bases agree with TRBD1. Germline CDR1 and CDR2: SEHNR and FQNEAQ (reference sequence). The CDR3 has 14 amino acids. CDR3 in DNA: TGTGCCAGCAGCCCTCGGGACAGAGCCTACGAGCGGTACTTC. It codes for CASSPRDRAYERYF.

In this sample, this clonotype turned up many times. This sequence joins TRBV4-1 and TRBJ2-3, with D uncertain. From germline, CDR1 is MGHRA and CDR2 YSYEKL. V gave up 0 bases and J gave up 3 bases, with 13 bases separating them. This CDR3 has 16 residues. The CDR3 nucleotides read TGCGCCAGCAGCCAAGATGCGGTCGCCACAACAGATACGCAGTATTTT. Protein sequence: CASSQDAVATTDTQYF.

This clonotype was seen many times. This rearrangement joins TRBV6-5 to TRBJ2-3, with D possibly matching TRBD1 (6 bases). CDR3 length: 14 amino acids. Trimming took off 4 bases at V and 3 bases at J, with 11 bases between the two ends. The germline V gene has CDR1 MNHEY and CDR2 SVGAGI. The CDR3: CASSSSQGTDTQYF. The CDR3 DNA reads TGTGCCAGCAGTTCTTCCCAGGGGACAGATACGCAGTATTTT.

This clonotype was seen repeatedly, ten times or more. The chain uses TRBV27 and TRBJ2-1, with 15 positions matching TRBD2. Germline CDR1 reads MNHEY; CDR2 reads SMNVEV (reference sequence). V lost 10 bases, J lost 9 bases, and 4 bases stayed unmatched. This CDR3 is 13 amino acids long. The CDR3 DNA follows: TGTGCCACCGGACTAGCGGGAGGGGCTGAGCAGTTCTTC. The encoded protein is CATGLAGGAEQFF.